Listed below are T cell receptor beta chains from one sample, sequenced in a study of Ad26.COV2.S vaccination and SARS-CoV-2 variants. The protocol was immunoSEQ multiplex PCR, while the TCRdb copy is restricted to in-frame clones and leaves out a portion. The sample contains roughly 420,000 clones, approximately 89% of which appear only once. The sample was peripheral blood, taken in a trial of Ad26.COV2.S vaccine versus placebo. These receptors were taken from a person between 18 and 60 years old who received the Ad26.COV2.S COVID-19 vaccine or a placebo. Each CDR3 is given with its conserved first and last residue. Each record gives: D gene, J gene, V gene, clone size, CDR3 DNA, CDR3 protein. A D gene is named only where the DNA matches it firmly. Clone size is given for some rows only: seen once, a few or many times, or a class if the clone is expanded.

>.|TRBJ2-5|TRBV5-1|.
TGCGCCAGCAGCAGCTGGGACTCCCAGGGGGAAAAAGAGACCCAGTACTTC
CASSSWDSQGEKETQYF
>TRBD1|TRBJ1-5|TRBV28|.
TGTGCCAGCAATTTTGGGCCAGGGGGCGCGCCCAATCAGCCCCAGCATTTT
CASNFGPGGAPNQPQHF
>.|TRBJ1-4|TRBV13|.
TGTGCCAGCAGCCCGAAGTGGGCGGCTAATGAAAAACTGTTTTTT
CASSPKWAANEKLFF
>.|TRBJ2-3|TRBV18|.
TGTGCCAGCTCGCCGGTTTCGGATACGCAGTATTTT
CASSPVSDTQYF
>TRBD1|TRBJ1-3|TRBV6-2/TRBV6-3|.
TGTGCCAGCAGTGGATACCCGGGACAGGGAACTGGAAACACCATATATTTT
CASSGYPGQGTGNTIYF
>.|TRBJ2-7|TRBV5-8|few
TGTGCCAGCAGCTTCTATCGGGATGGGAACTACGAGCAGTACTTC
CASSFYRDGNYEQYF
>TRBD2|TRBJ2-3|TRBV5-1|.
TGCGCCAGCAGCTTGTCAACGGGACTAGTCTCAGATACGCAGTATTTT
CASSLSTGLVSDTQYF
>.|TRBJ1-1|TRBV25-1|once
TGTGCCAGCAGTGTACAGATGAACACTGAAGCTTTCTTT
CASSVQMNTEAFF
>.|TRBJ1-1|TRBV7-9|.
TGTGCCAGCAGCTTAGTTGGTATCAGGGGAAGGAACACTGAAGCTTTCTTT
CASSLVGIRGRNTEAFF
>TRBD1|TRBJ1-2|TRBV11-3|.
TGTGCCAGCAGCTGGACAGGGTCGGGAGTTGGCTACACCTTC
CASSWTGSGVGYTF